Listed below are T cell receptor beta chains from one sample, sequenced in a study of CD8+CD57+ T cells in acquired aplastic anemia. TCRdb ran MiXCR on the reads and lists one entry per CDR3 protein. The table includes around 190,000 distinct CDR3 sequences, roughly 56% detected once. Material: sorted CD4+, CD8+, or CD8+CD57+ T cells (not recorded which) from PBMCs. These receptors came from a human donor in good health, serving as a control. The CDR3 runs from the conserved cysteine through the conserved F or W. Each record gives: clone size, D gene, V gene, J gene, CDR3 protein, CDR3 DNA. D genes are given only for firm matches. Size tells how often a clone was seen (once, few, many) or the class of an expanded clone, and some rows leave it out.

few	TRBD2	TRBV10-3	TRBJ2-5	CAISESSGGASQETQYF	TGTGCCATCAGTGAGTCTAGCGGGGGGGCCTCACAAGAGACCCAGTACTTC
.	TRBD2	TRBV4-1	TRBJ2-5	CASSRQGLAAKETQYF	TGCGCCAGCAGCCGACAGGGACTAGCAGCTAAAGAGACCCAGTACTTC
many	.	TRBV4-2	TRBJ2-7	CASSQVPLRGAEYEQYF	TGTGCCAGCAGCCAAGTACCCCTTCGGGGGGCGGAATACGAGCAGTACTTC
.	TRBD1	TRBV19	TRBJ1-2	CASRVGTETGYTF	TGTGCCAGTAGGGTAGGGACAGAGACGGGCTACACCTTC
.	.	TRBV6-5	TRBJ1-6	CASQQGDSPLHF	TGTGCCAGCCAACAGGGAGATTCACCCCTCCACTTT
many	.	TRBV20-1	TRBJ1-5	CSARADVDQPQHF	TGCAGTGCTAGGGCCGACGTGGATCAGCCCCAGCATTTT
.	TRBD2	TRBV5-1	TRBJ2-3	CASSPARTSVTDTQYF	TGCGCCAGCAGCCCCGCCCGGACTAGCGTCACAGATACGCAGTATTTT
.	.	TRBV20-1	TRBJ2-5	CSARDGSRETQYF	TGCAGTGCTAGGGACGGCAGCAGAGAGACCCAGTACTTC
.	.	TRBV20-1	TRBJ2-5	CSARHRDKAYNETQYF	TGCAGTGCTCGTCACCGGGACAAGGCCTACAATGAGACCCAGTACTTC
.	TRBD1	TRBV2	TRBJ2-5	CASNRQGVPQETQYF	TGTGCCAGCAATCGACAGGGTGTGCCTCAAGAGACCCAGTACTTC